The source of this T cell receptor (beta chain) is a study of identical twins. In every case, the donor was a healthy Caucasian. Germline CDR1 is MNHNY and CDR2 is SVGAGI (reference sequence). CDR3 size: 13 residues. The germline V and J ends were trimmed by 5 bases and 8 bases, with 15 bases remaining between them. Each CDR3 protein gets one entry after TCRdb re-called the 5' RACE reads with MiXCR. The sample holds hundreds of thousands of distinct CDR3 sequences, approximately 20% seen once. This clonotype was counted between two and nine times. This sample was also put to use in a study of yellow fever vaccine responses in identical twins.

The sequencing sample was made of CD4+ T cells sorted from blood. The chain has TRBV6-6 and TRBJ1-1, with D maybe TRBD1 (5 bases). This TCR was sampled from a young woman in good health. The CDR3 loop reads CASSLPTDQEAFF. The CDR3 coding sequence is TGTGCCAGCAGTCTACCGACAGACCAGGAAGCTTTCTTT.